Listed here is a single TCR beta chain. The CDR3 length is 16 residues. V lost 0 bases and J lost 5; bases outside the gene matches: 8. The V gene's germline CDR1 is SGHTA and CDR2 FQGNSA. The data stem from a study of blood T cell repertoires in COVID-19. Study details: Samples came from the United States, Italy and Spain, spanning acute and convalescent COVID-19. T cells, B-cell-depleted T cells, or PBMCs supplied cDNA or gDNA.

Original processing methods: Quantification of nucleated cells was approximated via reference gene primer amplification. Method: immunoSEQ multiplex PCR; TCRdb's copy keeps in-frame clones and lacks some. Clone size and V and J calls were adopted from that table, with D and trimming inferred from the DNA. The data contain a few hundred thousand clones, more than 75% of them singletons. The TCR originated in a middle-aged man who had recovered from COVID-19. The specimen was peripheral blood. The J gene is TRBJ2-5, the V gene TRBV7-2, with TRBD2 matching over 8 bases. The CDR3 coding sequence is TGTGCCAGCAGCTTAGCCTCTAGGGCGGGAGGTGAGACCCAGTACTTC. This encodes CASSLASRAGGETQYF.